These 10 T cell receptor beta chains originate from one sample sequenced in a study of T cells in Graves' hyperthyroidism and ophthalmopathy. Amplification of TCR beta CDR3 regions used RNA as the template. The primer set for the first-round RT-PCR of the TCR CDR3 was HTBI. TCRdb ran MiXCR on the multiplex PCR reads and lists one entry per CDR3 protein. This sample has 660,000 or so distinct CDR3 sequences, with less than 25% found just once. What was sequenced was blood. Receptor source: a man between 25 and 39 years old with Graves' ophthalmopathy.

This clonotype was observed a few times. The V and J genes are TRBV6-2 or TRBV6-3 and TRBJ2-7; 9 positions match TRBD2. From germline, CDR1 is MNHEY and CDR2 SVGEGT. This CDR3 is built from 14 residues. The ends lost 10 bases at V and 5 bases at J; junction bases unmatched: 12. The CDR3 coding sequence is TGTGCCACCAGGGAAGCGGGAGGAGGTAACGAGCAGTACTTC. This encodes CATREAGGGNEQYF.

This chain uses TRBV7-2 with TRBJ2-7; tentative D call: TRBD1 (6 bases). Germline CDR1 SGHTA, CDR2 FQGNSA. The length of the CDR3 is 15 residues. The germline V and J ends were trimmed by 1 base and 2 bases, with 12 bases remaining between them. CDR3 loop: CASSLGRDKAYEQYF. The CDR3 coding sequence is TGTGCCAGCAGCTTAGGCAGGGACAAAGCCTACGAGCAGTACTTC.

This clonotype was seen a handful of times. The junction does not match germline at one end; this may be a read error. This chain links TRBV5-6 with TRBJ1-1; D is perhaps TRBD1 (5 bases). Germline V gene sequence: CDR1 SGHDT, CDR2 YYEEEE. CDR3 size: 13 residues. The CDR3 nucleotides read TGTGCCAGCAGTTTGGACATGGAACGCGAGGCTTTCTTT. Translating it yields CASSLDMEREAFF.

This clonotype was counted ten times or more. The germline gene is not matched at one end of the junction; a read error may be the cause. The chain links TRBV30 to TRBJ1-1; unclear D gene. Germline CDR1 reads GTSNPN; CDR2 reads SVGIG (reference sequence). The CDR3 has 13 amino acids. CDR3 region: CAWSADGNTESFF. The CDR3 DNA reads TGTGCCTGGAGTGCCGACGGGAACACTGAATCTTTCTTT. Full variable domain (missing parts from reference TRBV30 and TRBJ1-1): SQTIHQWPATLVQPVGSPLSLECTVEGTSNPNLYWYRQAAGRGLQLLFYSVGIGQISSEVPQNLSASRPQDRQFILSSKKLLLSDSGFYLCAWSADGNTESFFGQGTRLTVV.

There are many counts of this clonotype. The J gene is TRBJ2-5, the V gene TRBV5-5; TRBD2 matches 14 bases. The length of the CDR3 is 17 residues. With V trimmed by 4 bases and J by 0 bases, 5 bases remained unmatched. Germline V gene data show CDR1 as SGHKS and CDR2 as YYEKEE (reference sequence). CDR3 sequence (DNA): TGTGCCAGCAGCCCGGGACTAGCGGGGGCAAACCAAGAGACCCAGTACTTC. It codes for CASSPGLAGANQETQYF.

This clonotype was seen repeatedly, ten times or more. V and J are TRBV27 and TRBJ1-2; a possible D gene is TRBD1 (5 bases). Germline CDR1 MNHEY, CDR2 SMNVEV (reference sequence). This CDR3 has 14 amino acids. With 2 bases removed from V and 7 bases from J, the gap between germline ends came to 14 bases. The CDR3 region has the DNA TGTGCCAGCAGTTTAAGGGGCCAGGGTCGTGGCTACACCTTC. It translates to CASSLRGQGRGYTF.

CDR3 in amino acids: CASSGTRNYGYTF. The DNA for the CDR3 is TGTGCCAGCAGTGGGACACGCAACTATGGCTACACCTTC. The V call is TRBV6-1, the J call TRBJ1-2; D might be TRBD1 (5 bases). Trimming shortened V by 4 bases and J by 2 bases, and 8 bases separated the two germline ends. Germline lookup yields CDR1 MNHNS and CDR2 SASEGT. The CDR3 covers 13 residues.

The sample holds many counts of this clonotype. The V and J genes are TRBV2 and TRBJ2-3; tentative D call: TRBD1 (5 bases). Trimming pared 3 bases from V and 4 bases from J, leaving 11 bases between. The CDR3 runs to 14 residues. CDR1 is SNHLY, CDR2 FYNNEI, per germline. In DNA form, the CDR3 reads TGTGCCAGCAGTGACCTCAGGGTCCCAGATACGCAGTATTTT. This sequence encodes CASSDLRVPDTQYF.

The chain couples TRBV24-1 to TRBJ2-5; no definite D call. The CDR3 length is 13 residues. Trimming pared 3 bases from V and 5 bases from J, leaving 9 bases between. The V gene's germline CDR1 is KGHDR and CDR2 SFDVKD. The CDR3 is CATSDPDRETQYF. In nucleotides, the CDR3 is TGTGCCACCAGTGATCCGGACCGGGAGACCCAGTACTTC.

For the CDR3, the DNA is TGCAGCGTTGAAGAGGGACTAGCGGAAAGCACAGATACGCAGTATTTT. Protein sequence: CSVEEGLAESTDTQYF. The V and J genes are TRBV29-1 and TRBJ2-3; 11 nucleotides line up with TRBD2. Per germline, CDR1 SQVTM and CDR2 ANQGSEA. V was pared by 0 bases and J by 0 bases, with 2 bases of the junction left unmatched. The CDR3 runs 16 residues.